This is a list of T cell receptor beta chains from one sample in a study of technical replicates of blood from a handful of donors. Method: immunoSEQ multiplex PCR; TCRdb's copy keeps in-frame clones and lacks some. In the table there are about 82,000 clones, under 96% of which are singletons. Sequenced material: T cells isolated from PBMCs. These receptors were taken from a human donor in good health. Both conserved end residues are part of each CDR3. Each record gives: V gene, D gene, clone size, J gene, CDR3 DNA, CDR3 protein. The D gene is left open where the match is weak. Size is omitted from some rows. Given values are once, few, many or a class for expanded clones.

TRBV27,.,once,TRBJ2-1,TGTGCCAGCAGTTTATCGTGGGAGAAGGCATACAATGAGCAGTTCTTC,CASSLSWEKAYNEQFF
TRBV7-8,TRBD2,.,TRBJ2-6,TGTGCCAGCAGCTTCCAGCGGGAGGATACAGGGGCCAACGTCCTGACTTTC,CASSFQREDTGANVLTF
TRBV29-1,.,.,TRBJ2-1,TGCAGCGTCCATAGACTAGTCGATGAGCAGTTCTTC,CSVHRLVDEQFF
TRBV10-3,TRBD1,.,TRBJ2-7,TGTGCCATCAGTGAGTCGGTTTTTAAGGGACAGGGACGCGAGCAGTACTTC,CAISESVFKGQGREQYF
TRBV7-8,TRBD2,.,TRBJ2-7,TGTGCCAGCAGCGCAAAAGGTAGCGGGAACTACGAGCAGTACTTC,CASSAKGSGNYEQYF
TRBV23-1,.,.,TRBJ1-1,TGCGCCAGCAGTCAATCGCGAAGTATGTACACTGAAGCTTTCTTT,CASSQSRSMYTEAFF
TRBV11-3,TRBD2,.,TRBJ2-5,TGTGCCAGCAGCCCCCTAGCGGGAGAGGGAGAGACCCAGTACTTC,CASSPLAGEGETQYF
TRBV25-1,TRBD1,.,TRBJ2-1,TGTGCCAGCAGTGAATACGGGACAGGGAGGAATGAGCAGTTCTTC,CASSEYGTGRNEQFF
TRBV12-5,.,.,TRBJ2-4,TGTGCTAGTGGTTTGGCCGAGACTCGAAACATTCAGTACTTC,CASGLAETRNIQYF
TRBV18,.,.,TRBJ2-1,TGTGCCAGCTCACCAAAAGAAGGCGAGCGGAGGTCCAATGAGCAGTTCTTC,CASSPKEGERRSNEQFF
TRBV4-1,TRBD2,.,TRBJ2-3,TGCGCCAGCAGCCTGGTAGCGGGGGCCACAGATACGCAGTATTTT,CASSLVAGATDTQYF